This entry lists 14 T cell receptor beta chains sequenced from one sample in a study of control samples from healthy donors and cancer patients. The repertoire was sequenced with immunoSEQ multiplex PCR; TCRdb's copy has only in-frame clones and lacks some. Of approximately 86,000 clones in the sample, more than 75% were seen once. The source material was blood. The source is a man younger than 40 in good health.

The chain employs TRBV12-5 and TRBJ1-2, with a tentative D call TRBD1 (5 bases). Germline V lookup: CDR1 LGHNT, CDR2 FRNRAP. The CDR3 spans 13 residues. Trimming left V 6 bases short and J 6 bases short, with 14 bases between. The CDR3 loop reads CASGWGVGDGYTF. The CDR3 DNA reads TGTGCTAGTGGCTGGGGGGTGGGGGATGGCTACACCTTC.

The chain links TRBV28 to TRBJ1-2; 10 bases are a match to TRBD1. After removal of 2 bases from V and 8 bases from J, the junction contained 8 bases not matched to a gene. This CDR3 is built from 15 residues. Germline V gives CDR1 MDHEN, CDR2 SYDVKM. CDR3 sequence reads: CASSLPLGTGEGYTF. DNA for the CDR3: TGTGCCAGCAGTTTACCCTTGGGGACAGGGGAGGGCTACACCTTC.

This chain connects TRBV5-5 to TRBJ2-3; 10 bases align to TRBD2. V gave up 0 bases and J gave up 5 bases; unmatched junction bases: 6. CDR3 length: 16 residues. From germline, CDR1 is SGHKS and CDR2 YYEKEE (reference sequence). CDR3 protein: CASSLDSGGRGDTQYF. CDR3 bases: TGTGCCAGCAGCTTGGATAGCGGGGGGCGTGGAGATACGCAGTATTTT.

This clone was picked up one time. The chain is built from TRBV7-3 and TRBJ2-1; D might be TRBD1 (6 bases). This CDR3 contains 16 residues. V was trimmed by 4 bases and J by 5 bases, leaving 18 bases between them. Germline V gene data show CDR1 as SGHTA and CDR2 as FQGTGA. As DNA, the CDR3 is TGTGCCAGCAGCTACGTTCGCCAGGGGCTAAACAATGAGCAGTTCTTC. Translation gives CASSYVRQGLNNEQFF.

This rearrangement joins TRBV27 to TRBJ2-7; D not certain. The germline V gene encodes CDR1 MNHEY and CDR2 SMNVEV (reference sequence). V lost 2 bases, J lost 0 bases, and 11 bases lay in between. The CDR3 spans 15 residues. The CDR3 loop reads CASSLKALSSYEQYV. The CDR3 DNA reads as TGTGCCAGCAGTTTAAAGGCCCTATCCTCCTACGAGCAGTACGTC.

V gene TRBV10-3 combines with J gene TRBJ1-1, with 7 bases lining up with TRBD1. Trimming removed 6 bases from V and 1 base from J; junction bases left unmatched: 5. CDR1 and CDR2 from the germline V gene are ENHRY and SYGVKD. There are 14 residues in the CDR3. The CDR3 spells CAISDTGENTEAFF. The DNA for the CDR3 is TGTGCCATCAGCGATACAGGGGAGAACACTGAAGCTTTCTTT.

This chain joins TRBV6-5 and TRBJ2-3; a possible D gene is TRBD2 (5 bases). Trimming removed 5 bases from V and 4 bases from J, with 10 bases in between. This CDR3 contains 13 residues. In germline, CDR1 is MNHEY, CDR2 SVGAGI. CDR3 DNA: TGTGCCAGCAGTCAGACTACCTCAGATACGCAGTATTTT. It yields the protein CASSQTTSDTQYF.

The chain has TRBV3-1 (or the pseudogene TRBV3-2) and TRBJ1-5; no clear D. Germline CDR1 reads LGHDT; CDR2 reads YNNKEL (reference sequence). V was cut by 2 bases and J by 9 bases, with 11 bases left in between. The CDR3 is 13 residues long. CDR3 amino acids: CASSQRPDWPQHF. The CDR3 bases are TGTGCCAGCAGCCAACGCCCGGACTGGCCCCAGCATTTT.

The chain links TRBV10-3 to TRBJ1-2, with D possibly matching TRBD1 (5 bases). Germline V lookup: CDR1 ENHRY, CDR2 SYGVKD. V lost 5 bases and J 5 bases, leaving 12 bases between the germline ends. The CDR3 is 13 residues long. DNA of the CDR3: TGTGCCATCAGTCGGGACGGGATTTATGGCTACACCTTC. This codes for CAISRDGIYGYTF.

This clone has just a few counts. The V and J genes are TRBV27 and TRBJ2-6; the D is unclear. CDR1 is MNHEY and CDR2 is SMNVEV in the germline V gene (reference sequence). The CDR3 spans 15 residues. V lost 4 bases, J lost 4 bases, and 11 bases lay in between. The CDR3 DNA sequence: TGTGCCAGCAGTTCGACCCTATACGGGGCCAACGTCCTGACTTTC. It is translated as CASSSTLYGANVLTF.

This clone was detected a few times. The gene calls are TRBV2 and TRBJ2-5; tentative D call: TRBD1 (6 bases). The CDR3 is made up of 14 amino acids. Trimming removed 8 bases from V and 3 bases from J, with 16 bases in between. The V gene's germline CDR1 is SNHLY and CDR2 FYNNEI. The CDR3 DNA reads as TGTGCCAGCTACAGGGATGTGGGGGAAGAGACCCAGTACTTC. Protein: CASYRDVGEETQYF.

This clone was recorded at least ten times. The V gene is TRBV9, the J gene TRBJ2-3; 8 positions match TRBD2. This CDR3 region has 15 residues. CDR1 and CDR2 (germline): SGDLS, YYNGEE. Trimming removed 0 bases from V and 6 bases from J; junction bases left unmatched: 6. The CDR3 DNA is TGTGCCAGCAGCGTAGTGGCGGGGGGAGTGGATACGCAGTATTTT. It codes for CASSVVAGGVDTQYF. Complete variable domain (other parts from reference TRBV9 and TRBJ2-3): DSGVTQTPKHLITATGQRVTLRCSPRSGDLSVYWYQQSLDQGLQFLIQYYNGEERAKGNILERFSAQQFPDLHSELNLSSLELGDSALYFCASSVVAGGVDTQYFGPGTRLTVL.

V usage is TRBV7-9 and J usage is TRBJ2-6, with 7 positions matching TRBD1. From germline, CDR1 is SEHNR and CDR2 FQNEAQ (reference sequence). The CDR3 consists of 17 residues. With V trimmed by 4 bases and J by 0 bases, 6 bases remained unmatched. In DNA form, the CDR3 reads TGTGCCAGCAGCTCGACAGGGTTGAGCTCTGGGGCCAACGTCCTGACTTTC. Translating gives CASSSTGLSSGANVLTF.

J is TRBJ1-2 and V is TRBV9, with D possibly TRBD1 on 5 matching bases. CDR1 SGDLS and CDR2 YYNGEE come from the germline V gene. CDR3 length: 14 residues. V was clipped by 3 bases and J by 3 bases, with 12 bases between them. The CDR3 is CASSGRVQDYGYTF. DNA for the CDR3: TGTGCCAGCAGCGGCAGGGTCCAGGACTATGGCTACACCTTC.